Shown below are 5 T cell receptor beta chains from a single sample sequenced in a study of identical twins. TCRdb reprocessed the 5' RACE reads via MiXCR and lists one record per CDR3 protein. The sample has under 300,000 distinct CDR3 sequences, roughly 7.1% seen once. This sample also belongs to another study, concerning T cells expressing NK-cell markers.

The material sequenced was CD8+ T cells sorted from blood. These receptors were obtained from a woman between 18 and 29 years old in good health.

This clonotype was counted only a few times. The chain links TRBV30 to TRBJ2-1; TRBD2 might be the D (5 bases). Germline CDR1 is GTSNPN and CDR2 is SVGIG (reference sequence). The CDR3 loop spans 13 amino acids. V lost 0 bases and J lost 2, with 5 bases in between. CDR3 DNA sequence: TGTGCCTGGAGTGTACTAGCCTACAATGAGCAGTTCTTC. This encodes CAWSVLAYNEQFF.

This clonotype occurred many times. The chain has TRBV27 and TRBJ1-5; TRBD1 might be the D (5 bases). The V end lost 6 bases, the J end lost 2 bases, and 5 bases lay between the germline ends. Germline V gene sequence: CDR1 MNHEY, CDR2 SMNVEV (reference sequence). The length of the CDR3 is 12 residues. CDR3 sequence: CASRQGNQPQHF. The CDR3 bases are TGTGCCAGCAGACAGGGCAATCAGCCCCAGCATTTT.

This clonotype was counted between two and nine times. The chain employs TRBV5-1 and TRBJ2-7; D is unresolved. Looked up from germline, CDR1 is SGHRS and CDR2 is YFSETQ. This CDR3 is 12 amino acids long. V lost 4 bases to trimming and J lost 5 bases, with 10 bases between them. CDR3 nucleotide sequence: TGCGCCAGCAGCCCCCCCGCGGACGAGCAGTACTTC. Its translation is CASSPPADEQYF. Supplemented by reference TRBV5-1 and TRBJ2-7, the full variable domain reads KAGVTQTPRYLIKTRGQQVTLSCSPISGHRSVSWYQQTPGQGLQFLFEYFSETQRNKGNFPGRFSGRQFSNSRSEMNVSTLELGDSALYLCASSPPADEQYFGPGTRLTVT.

This clonotype was counted ten times or more. V is TRBV7-9 and J is TRBJ1-3; D possibly corresponds to TRBD1 (6 bases). The V gene's germline CDR1 is SEHNR and CDR2 FQNEAQ (reference sequence). The germline V and J ends were trimmed by 1 base and 4 bases, with 11 bases remaining between them. The CDR3 runs 15 residues. CDR3 residues: CASSLEQGRGNTIYF. For the CDR3, the DNA is TGTGCCAGCAGCTTAGAGCAGGGGAGAGGAAACACCATATATTTT.

This clonotype was seen a few times. This chain uses TRBV15 with TRBJ2-3; TRBD2 matches at 13 bases. Losses at the gene ends were 5 bases for V and 1 base for J; bases not matched to a gene: 3. The CDR3 consists of 16 residues. Per the germline V gene, CDR1 is LNHNV and CDR2 is YYDKDF (reference sequence). The CDR3 is CATSSTSGGRTDTQYF. Written as DNA, the CDR3 is TGTGCCACCAGCTCGACTAGCGGGGGGCGCACAGATACGCAGTATTTT.